The T cell receptor beta chain described here comes from a study of cytomegalovirus exposure and HLA in healthy donors. Turning to the study itself: From some 190 million T cells, an earlier analysis saw roughly 100 million unique TCR beta sequences.

A multiplex PCR was run with 60 Vbeta primers and 13 Jbeta primers. Authors' methods: Counted up in a later analysis, unique TCR beta chains came to 60 million to 95 million, with around 9.9 million shared. Method: immunoSEQ multiplex PCR; TCRdb's copy keeps in-frame clones and lacks some. V and J calls and clone size are those listed in that table; D and trimming were worked out from the DNA. There are around 150,000 clones in the sample; approximately 76% occur only once, and roughly 2% lies in the top ten. CDR1 is MNHNS, CDR2 SASEGT, per germline. The CDR3 length is 15 residues. V lost 1 base and J lost 6; bases outside the gene matches: 5.

This rearrangement joins TRBV6-1 to TRBJ1-5, with 8 bases identical to TRBD1. The clonotype originates from a female donor in good health and CMV-seronegative. The sequencing input was PBMCs. DNA of the CDR3: TGTGCCAGCAGTGAAGATTCAGGGGGCAGTCAGCCCCAGCATTTT. Encoded protein: CASSEDSGGSQPQHF.